This T cell receptor (beta chain) was documented in a study of T cells in Graves' hyperthyroidism and ophthalmopathy. Many counts were recorded for this clonotype. What was amplified from RNA transcripts were TCR beta CDR3 regions. First-round RT-PCR with HTBI primers amplified the TCR CDR3 region. Using its own MiXCR run on the multiplex PCR reads, TCRdb lists one record per CDR3 protein. The table lists approximately 640,000 distinct CDR3 sequences, 15% to 20% of them singletons. Germline V CDR1 and CDR2: SNHLY, FYNNEI. CDR3 length: 13 amino acids. V shed 3 bases and J shed 0 bases, with 5 bases lying between them.

This TCR was recovered from a man over 45 with Graves' hyperthyroidism. Sequenced: blood. This chain uses TRBV2 with TRBJ1-2; unclear D gene. DNA of the CDR3: TGTGCCAGCAGTGACAGAGCTAACTATGGCTACACCTTC. It translates to CASSDRANYGYTF.